These 32 T cell receptor beta chains were all obtained from the same sample, sequenced in a study of blood T cell repertoires in COVID-19. The repertoire was sequenced with immunoSEQ multiplex PCR; TCRdb's copy has only in-frame clones and lacks some. The table lists around 330,000 clones, 88% of them singletons. Input material: peripheral blood. The receptors derive from a woman aged 25 to 45 with COVID-19, enrolled during active disease.

This clone was seen a single time. The V call is TRBV21-1, the J call TRBJ2-3; the D call in the table, TRBD2, was not verified against the DNA. TRBV21-1 is assigned pseudogene status. CDR3 length: 18 residues. As DNA, the CDR3 is TGTGCCAGCAGCAAAGGCCCAACTAGCGGGGGGGCCCGAGATACGCAGTATTTT. It is translated as CASSKGPTSGGARDTQYF.

This chain connects TRBV9 to TRBJ2-1; 11 positions match TRBD2. The CDR3 is 17 residues long. Germline CDR1 reads SGDLS; CDR2 reads YYNGEE. The junction had 10 bases not matched to a gene; V was cut back by 4 bases and J by 4 bases. CDR3: CASSRTLLAGGYNEQFF. For the CDR3, the DNA is TGTGCCAGCAGCCGTACTCTCCTAGCGGGGGGTTACAATGAGCAGTTCTTC.

This rearrangement joins TRBV2 to TRBJ2-5, with 7 bases matching TRBD1. Germline CDR1 is SNHLY and CDR2 is FYNNEI. J was trimmed by 5 bases and V by 6 bases; bases with no gene match: 9. This CDR3 has 14 amino acids. The CDR3, as DNA: TGTGCCAGCAGCCCGGACAGGCGGTTGGAGACCCAGTACTTC. It codes for CASSPDRRLETQYF.

The chain carries TRBV28 and TRBJ1-2, with D hard to call. The V gene's germline CDR1 is MDHEN and CDR2 SYDVKM. The CDR3 has 14 amino acids. The V end was cut by 8 bases, the J end by 5 bases, with 18 bases between. The CDR3 bases are TGTGCCAGCGTTCGATCGGACTCCTTATATGGCTACACCTTC. Protein product: CASVRSDSLYGYTF.

The chain is built from TRBV3-1 (or the pseudogene TRBV3-2) and TRBJ1-3; D gene uncertain. There are 16 residues in the CDR3. Per the germline V gene, CDR1 is LGHDT and CDR2 is YNNKEL (reference sequence). Deletions cut 6 bases from V and 2 bases from J, with 17 bases between. The CDR3 region is CASSPPTSRAGNTIYF. CDR3 coding DNA: TGTGCCAGCAGTCCTCCCACCTCGCGGGCTGGAAACACCATATATTTT.

This clone showed up just once. The V and J genes are TRBV5-1 and TRBJ2-3; 10 positions match TRBD1. This CDR3 is built from 14 residues. Germline V gene lookup returns CDR1 SGHRS and CDR2 YFSETQ. Trimming took 4 bases from V and 6 from J; bases not matched to a gene: 5. The CDR3 DNA is TGCGCCAGCAGCCCCGGGACAGGGGTGGATACGCAGTATTTT. It encodes CASSPGTGVDTQYF.

The chain is built from TRBV4-2 and TRBJ2-2; TRBD1 is a possible D gene (6 bases). This CDR3 has 17 amino acids. Germline V gives CDR1 LGHNA, CDR2 YNFKEQ. Trimming stripped 1 base from V and 1 base from J, with 13 bases between. CDR3 bases: TGTGCCAGCAGCCAAGGGACCCAGGGGTGGAACACCGGGGAGCTGTTTTTT. Amino acid sequence: CASSQGTQGWNTGELFF.

The gene calls are TRBV19 and TRBJ1-3, with TRBD1 identical over 8 bases. The CDR3 spans 14 residues. Per germline, CDR1 LNHDA and CDR2 SQIVND (reference sequence). The V gene end was trimmed by 8 bases and the J gene end by 4 bases; junction bases not matched to a gene: 7. The CDR3 DNA reads TGTGCCAGTGGCCCTACAGGGGGAGGAAACACCATATATTTT. Its protein is CASGPTGGGNTIYF.

This sequence joins TRBV4-3 and TRBJ1-1; D possibly corresponds to TRBD1 (6 bases). V lost 0 bases to trimming and J lost 5 bases, with 13 bases between them. CDR1 and CDR2 from the germline V gene are LGHNA and YSLEER. This CDR3 contains 15 residues. The CDR3 protein is CASSQEAQGWTEAFF. CDR3 bases: TGCGCCAGCAGCCAAGAAGCACAGGGTTGGACTGAAGCTTTCTTT.

The chain employs TRBV27 and TRBJ1-2; TRBD1 aligns across 7 bases. This CDR3 is 14 amino acids long. CDR1 and CDR2 (germline): MNHEY, SMNVEV (reference sequence). V lost 5 bases to trimming and J lost 5 bases; unmatched junction nucleotides: 8. This CDR3 reads CASSPRDSLYGYTF. CDR3 DNA sequence: TGTGCCAGCAGTCCCCGGGACAGCCTTTATGGCTACACCTTC.

The chain combines TRBV28 with TRBJ1-5; the D is unclear. CDR1 is MDHEN, CDR2 SYDVKM, per germline. Trimming removed 3 bases at V and 6 bases at J, with 12 bases between. This CDR3 is 14 amino acids long. The CDR3 here is CASSLSVDLQPQHF. In nucleotides, the CDR3 is TGTGCCAGCAGTTTGTCGGTTGATCTTCAGCCCCAGCATTTT.

The chain links TRBV6-4 to TRBJ1-2; the match to TRBD1 covers 8 bases. CDR1 is MRHNA, CDR2 SNTAGT, per germline. The CDR3 has 15 amino acids. V shed 4 bases, J shed 4 bases, and the junction held 8 bases outside the gene matches. CDR3 loop: CASSVLGQGPYGYTF. For the CDR3, the DNA is TGTGCCAGCAGTGTCCTCGGACAGGGCCCCTATGGCTACACCTTC.

The V gene is TRBV11-3, the J gene TRBJ1-4; D gene uncertain. Germline V gene data show CDR1 as SGHNT and CDR2 as YENEEA. This CDR3 has 13 residues. V dropped 5 bases and J dropped 5 bases, with 9 bases sitting between them. CDR3 protein: CASSLTGNEKLFF. The CDR3, as DNA: TGTGCCAGCAGCCTCACGGGGAATGAAAAACTGTTTTTT.

V is TRBV5-1 and J is TRBJ1-2; D remains ambiguous. Germline CDR1 reads SGHRS; CDR2 reads YFSETQ. This CDR3 has 13 residues. Trimming removed 5 bases at V and 1 base at J, with 9 bases between. The CDR3 loop is CASSPTLNYGYTF. DNA of the CDR3: TGCGCCAGCAGTCCTACTCTTAACTATGGCTACACCTTC.

The chain has TRBV29-1 and TRBJ1-2; 9 positions agree with TRBD1. The CDR3 has 13 residues. The germline V gene has CDR1 SQVTM and CDR2 ANQGSEA. V shed 6 bases and J 5 bases; nucleotides not matched to a gene: 7. CDR3 bases: TGCAGCGTGTGGACAGGGGCCCGTTATGGCTACACCTTC. As protein: CSVWTGARYGYTF.

This chain joins TRBV7-9 and TRBJ1-3, with TRBD1 matching 7 bases. With V trimmed by 4 bases and J by 0 bases, 12 bases remained unmatched. This CDR3 region has 18 residues. Germline V gene sequence: CDR1 SEHNR, CDR2 FQNEAQ (reference sequence). Written as DNA, the CDR3 is TGTGCCAGCAGCTCCTTGATCCGACAGGGCCACTCTGGAAACACCATATATTTT. This encodes CASSSLIRQGHSGNTIYF.

The CDR3 nucleotides are TGTGCCAGCACCGACAGGGGGGACACTGAAGCTTTCTTT. The encoded protein is CASTDRGDTEAFF. V gene TRBV3-1 (or the pseudogene TRBV3-2) combines with J gene TRBJ1-1; 9 bases map to TRBD1. The length of the CDR3 is 13 residues. J gave up 3 bases and V 7 bases, and 3 bases lay outside the gene matches. CDR1 is LGHDT and CDR2 is YNNKEL in the germline V gene (reference sequence).

The V gene is TRBV7-2, the J gene TRBJ1-1, with 8 bases matching TRBD1. CDR1 and CDR2 (germline): SGHTA, FQGNSA. CDR3 length equals 15 residues. With V trimmed by 6 bases and J by 6 bases, 12 bases remained unmatched. The CDR3 DNA follows: TGTGCCAGCAGTCACCGCAGGGGGCTAGGGCCTGAAGCTTTCTTT. This codes for CASSHRRGLGPEAFF. Variable domain in full (rest from reference TRBV7-2 and TRBJ1-1): GAGVSQSPSNKVTEKGKDVELRCDPISGHTALYWYRQSLGQGLEFLIYFQGNSAPDKSGLPSDRFSAERTGGSVSTLTIQRTQQEDSAVYLCASSHRRGLGPEAFFGQGTRLTVV.

This clone was seen just once. CDR3 bases: TGTGCCTGGAGTGTACCCGGGCAGGGGGCTGGTCAGCCCCAGCATTTT. This sequence encodes CAWSVPGQGAGQPQHF. The chain recombines TRBV30 with TRBJ1-5, with 8 bases lining up with TRBD1. Germline V gene sequence: CDR1 GTSNPN, CDR2 SVGIG (reference sequence). CDR3 length: 16 residues. V dropped 0 bases and J dropped 6; count of bases not matched to a gene: 10.

The chain couples TRBV13 to TRBJ1-1; 8 bases are a match to TRBD1. The germline CDR1 and CDR2 sequences are PRHDT and FYEKMQ (reference sequence). Trimming at V came to 2 bases and at J to 6 bases, leaving 11 bases not matched to a gene. This CDR3 spans 16 amino acids. CDR3 sequence (DNA): TGTGCCAGCAGCTTACTCTTGGGGGACAGGTCGGCTGAAGCTTTCTTT. It is translated as CASSLLLGDRSAEAFF.

The chain uses TRBV2 and TRBJ1-5, with unresolved D. Germline loops: CDR1 SNHLY, CDR2 FYNNEI. This CDR3 has 12 amino acids. The V end lost 4 bases, the J end lost 11 bases, and 12 bases lay between the germline ends. This chain's CDR3 is CASSVVRGAQHF. DNA of the CDR3: TGTGCCAGCAGTGTAGTCCGCGGGGCCCAGCATTTT.

This sequence joins TRBV5-1 and TRBJ2-2, with 8 bases fitting TRBD2. CDR1 SGHRS and CDR2 YFSETQ come from the germline V gene. V lost 4 bases and J lost 6; bases outside the gene matches: 8. The CDR3 length is 15 residues. The CDR3 DNA is TGCGCCAGCAGCCGCTGGACTAGCACGTCCGGGGAGCTGTTTTTT. It specifies CASSRWTSTSGELFF.

The chain employs TRBV7-6 and TRBJ2-1, with a possible D match to TRBD2 (6 bases). The germline V gene has CDR1 SGHVS and CDR2 FNYEAQ. Trimming took off 5 bases at V and 9 bases at J, with 23 bases between the two ends. This CDR3 spans 16 amino acids. The CDR3 DNA reads as TGTGCCAGCAGCCCCACGGCACTAGCAGTGGGAGGTGAGCAGTTCTTC. Translation: CASSPTALAVGGEQFF.

This chain connects TRBV18 to TRBJ1-1; 8 bases are a match to TRBD1. The trim removed 5 bases at V and 2 bases at J, leaving 4 bases unmatched. This CDR3 is 14 amino acids long. CDR1 is KGHSH and CDR2 is LQKENI in the germline V gene. In nucleotides, the CDR3 is TGTGCCAGCTCAGCGGGACAGGCAAACACTGAAGCTTTCTTT. Residues: CASSAGQANTEAFF.

The CDR3 DNA is TGTGCCAGCAGGCGCAACCAGGGGATAGCTCAGCCCCAGCATTTT. The encoded protein is CASRRNQGIAQPQHF. The chain combines TRBV2 with TRBJ1-5, with D maybe TRBD1 (6 bases). Between the trimmed V and J ends, which lost 6 bases and 6 bases, there was a span of 18 bases. The V gene's germline CDR1 is SNHLY and CDR2 FYNNEI. The CDR3 spans 15 residues.

This sequence joins TRBV10-3 and TRBJ1-1, with D unclear. V dropped 8 bases and J dropped 0 bases, with 10 bases sitting between them. The CDR3 sequence is 13 residues long. Per the germline V gene, CDR1 is ENHRY and CDR2 is SYGVKD. CDR3 residues: CAIAGNLNTEAFF. CDR3 sequence (DNA): TGTGCCATCGCGGGGAATTTGAACACTGAAGCTTTCTTT.

The CDR3, as DNA: TGTGCCAGTAGCGCGGACAGGAACTCCTACAATGAGCAGTTCTTC. Protein sequence: CASSADRNSYNEQFF. The gene calls are TRBV19 and TRBJ2-1; 7 bases fit TRBD1. CDR3 size: 15 residues. CDR1 is LNHDA, CDR2 SQIVND, per germline (reference sequence). V dropped 6 bases and J dropped 0; count of bases not matched to a gene: 5. The variable domain in full, completed from reference TRBV19 and TRBJ2-1, reads DGGITQSPKYLFRKEGQNVTLSCEQNLNHDAMYWYRQDPGQGLRLIYYSQIVNDFQKGDIAEGYSVSREKKESFPLTVTSAQKNPTAFYLCASSADRNSYNEQFFGPGTRLTVL.

This clone was detected a few times. The chain carries TRBV3-1 (or the pseudogene TRBV3-2) and TRBJ2-1; TRBD2 aligns across 12 bases. With 1 base clipped from V and 4 bases from J, the junction kept 2 bases outside the gene matches. This CDR3 region has 16 residues. Germline-derived CDR1 and CDR2 are LGHDT and YNNKEL (reference sequence). The DNA of the CDR3 is TGTGCCAGCAGCCAAGCTAGCGGGGGGGCTTACAATGAGCAGTTCTTC. Amino acid sequence: CASSQASGGAYNEQFF.

The gene calls are TRBV11-3 and TRBJ2-1; no clear D. The germline CDR1 and CDR2 sequences are SGHNT and YENEEA. Trimming removed 5 bases from V and 0 bases from J, with 11 bases in between. The CDR3 loop spans 15 amino acids. The CDR3 reads CASSPPVSSYNEQFF. DNA for the CDR3: TGTGCCAGCAGCCCTCCCGTTAGCTCCTACAATGAGCAGTTCTTC.

This clone showed up just a few times. V is TRBV6-4 and J is TRBJ2-2; 8 positions agree with TRBD1. The ends lost 3 bases at V and 4 bases at J; junction bases unmatched: 7. The CDR3 runs to 16 residues. The V gene's germline CDR1 is MRHNA and CDR2 SNTAGT. CDR3 nucleotides: TGTGCCAGCAGTGAACTAGACAGGGGCGGCACCGGGGAGCTGTTTTTT. As protein: CASSELDRGGTGELFF.

The V gene is TRBV2, the J gene TRBJ1-5, with D perhaps TRBD1 (6 bases). CDR3 length: 14 residues. V lost 6 bases and J lost 5, with 14 bases in between. Per germline, CDR1 SNHLY and CDR2 FYNNEI. In DNA, the CDR3 is TGTGCCAGCAGCGAGACAGGCTTCCATCAGCCCCAGCATTTT. Translated: CASSETGFHQPQHF.

This clone was picked up many times. The chain uses TRBV5-8 and TRBJ2-1; D not certain. Trimming removed 6 bases from V and 0 bases from J, with 13 bases in between. Germline CDR1 SGHTS, CDR2 YDEGEE. The CDR3 extends over 15 amino acids. CDR3 region: CASIPGRSSYNEQFF. The CDR3 DNA is TGTGCCAGCATCCCGGGTCGAAGCTCCTACAATGAGCAGTTCTTC. The whole variable domain, filled in from reference TRBV5-8 and TRBJ2-1, reads EAGVTQSPTHLIKTRGQQATLRCSPISGHTSVYWYQQALGLGLQFLLWYDEGEERNRGNFPPRFSGRQFPNYSSELNVNALELEDSALYLCASIPGRSSYNEQFFGPGTRLTVL.